A single sample gave rise to the 18 T cell receptor beta chains below, sequenced in a study of shared clonotypes between healthy human individuals. Profiling relied on immunoSEQ multiplex PCR, and the TCRdb table lists in-frame clones only, not all of them. Of over a million clones listed, approximately 98.5% are singletons. The sample consisted of naive CD4+ T cells sorted from blood. Subset specified: CD45RA+ positively selected. The receptors here all came from a man younger than 45 in good health.

The J gene is TRBJ1-2, the V gene TRBV28; 9 nucleotides agree with TRBD1. The CDR3 has 12 residues. CDR1 is MDHEN and CDR2 is SYDVKM in the germline V gene. J lost 7 bases, V lost 6 bases, and 3 bases had no gene match. The CDR3 bases are TGTGCCAGCAGGGGGGACAGGGTTGGCTACACCTTC. Protein sequence: CASRGDRVGYTF.

The rearrangement uses TRBV11-2 and TRBJ1-3; D gene unclear. Germline assignment: CDR1 SGHAT and CDR2 FQNNGV. Trimming removed 5 bases from V and 0 bases from J, with 11 bases in between. This CDR3 spans 15 amino acids. The CDR3 nucleotides read TGTGCCAGCAGCCCGAGACGGAGCTCTGGAAACACCATATATTTT. Protein: CASSPRRSSGNTIYF.

The chain joins TRBV7-9 to TRBJ1-2, with D uncertain. The CDR3 is 15 amino acids. Looked up from germline, CDR1 is SEHNR and CDR2 is FQNEAQ (reference sequence). Deletions cut 5 bases from V and 5 bases from J, with 18 bases between. Here the CDR3 reads CASSATRINGYGYTF. CDR3 nucleotides: TGTGCCAGCAGCGCAACGCGGATTAACGGGTATGGCTACACCTTC.

The chain has TRBV18 and TRBJ2-3; no clear D gene. CDR3 length: 14 residues. Per the germline V gene, CDR1 is KGHSH and CDR2 is LQKENI. V lost 6 bases and J lost 5, with 15 bases in between. The CDR3: CASSAFLGIDTQYF. CDR3 sequence (DNA): TGTGCCAGCTCTGCGTTTTTAGGAATAGATACGCAGTATTTT.

This sequence joins TRBV5-4 and TRBJ2-6; tentatively, D is TRBD2 (6 bases). V was clipped by 4 bases and J by 3 bases, with 20 bases between them. CDR3 length: 18 residues. Germline values: CDR1 SGHNT, CDR2 YYREEE (reference sequence). Written as DNA, the CDR3 is TGTGCCAGCAGCGTATCTCCGGGACTGAGGGGTGGGGCCAACGTCCTGACTTTC. Translating gives CASSVSPGLRGGANVLTF.

The rearrangement joins TRBV28 to TRBJ1-5; a weak D match, TRBD1 (6 bases). This CDR3 contains 15 residues. The V end was cut by 2 bases, the J end by 4 bases, with 12 bases between. Per germline, CDR1 MDHEN and CDR2 SYDVKM. CDR3 sequence reads: CASSLEGVGNQPQHF. DNA of the CDR3: TGTGCCAGCAGTTTAGAGGGGGTGGGTAATCAGCCCCAGCATTTT.

This rearrangement joins TRBV19 to TRBJ1-1; 7 positions agree with TRBD1. CDR1 and CDR2 from the germline V gene are LNHDA and SQIVND (reference sequence). The V and J ends lost 5 bases and 4 bases, in that order; junction bases with no gene match: 13. This CDR3 has 16 amino acids. The CDR3 bases are TGTGCCAGTAGTTGGGGTAATAAGGGGGCGCGCACTGAAGCTTTCTTT. It is translated as CASSWGNKGARTEAFF.

This rearrangement joins TRBV28 to TRBJ1-2; 11 nucleotides match TRBD1. The CDR3 runs 14 residues. V lost 3 bases and J lost 8; bases outside the gene matches: 5. Germline V gene sequence: CDR1 MDHEN, CDR2 SYDVKM. CDR3 DNA sequence: TGTGCCAGCAGTTTTGGGACAGGGGGATTCGGCTACACCTTC. This gives the protein CASSFGTGGFGYTF.

This chain joins TRBV6-1 and TRBJ2-7; 9 nucleotides agree with TRBD2. Germline V gene sequence: CDR1 MNHNS, CDR2 SASEGT. This CDR3 is built from 13 residues. CDR3 sequence (DNA): TGTGCACACGGACTAGCGCGATCCTACGAGCAGTACTTC. The encoded protein is CAHGLARSYEQYF.

The CDR3 DNA reads TGTGCCAGCTGCCCCGGGACAGGGGGTGAAAAACTGTTTTTT. Amino acid sequence: CASCPGTGGEKLFF. The chain carries TRBV2 and TRBJ1-4; 11 bases fit TRBD1. CDR1 is SNHLY, CDR2 FYNNEI, per germline. Unmatched junction bases numbered 6, after V lost 8 bases and J lost 7 bases. The CDR3 covers 14 residues.

The chain links TRBV6-4 to TRBJ2-3, with TRBD2 as a possible D gene (5 bases). Germline V gives CDR1 MRHNA, CDR2 SNTAGT. The CDR3 is 14 amino acids. Trimming removed 4 bases from V and 5 bases from J, with 13 bases in between. The CDR3 protein is CASSVGVRGDTQYF. CDR3 DNA: TGTGCCAGCAGTGTGGGAGTTCGGGGAGATACGCAGTATTTT.

The rearrangement joins TRBV7-9 to TRBJ1-1, with D perhaps TRBD1 (6 bases). Germline assignment: CDR1 SEHNR and CDR2 FQNEAQ (reference sequence). This CDR3 spans 14 amino acids. V gave up 3 bases and J gave up 6 bases, with 14 bases separating them. The CDR3 loop is CASSFNTGMAEAFF. In DNA form, the CDR3 reads TGTGCCAGCAGCTTTAATACAGGGATGGCTGAAGCTTTCTTT.

The V and J genes are TRBV9 and TRBJ2-5; possibly TRBD1 for D (7 bases). This CDR3 has 17 amino acids. Germline-derived CDR1 and CDR2 are SGDLS and YYNGEE. V gave up 0 bases and J gave up 1 base, with 16 bases separating them. CDR3 amino acids: CASSVVGGGGFQETQYF. In nucleotides, the CDR3 is TGTGCCAGCAGCGTAGTTGGAGGGGGCGGATTCCAAGAGACCCAGTACTTC.

With respect to this clone: Additional DNA sequences in this sample encode the identical CDR3. The rearrangement links TRBV6-1 to TRBJ1-1, with TRBD1 matching 7 bases. The V segment lost 4 bases and the J segment 1 base; nucleotides outside the gene matches: 3. Germline assignment: CDR1 MNHNS and CDR2 SASEGT. This CDR3 is 14 amino acids long. Here the CDR3 DNA reads TGTGCCAGCAGTGTTCGACAGGGGAACACTGAAGCTTTCTTT. It codes for CASSVRQGNTEAFF.

The chain links TRBV12-2 to TRBJ2-7; TRBD2 is the table's D call and was not checked against the DNA. TRBV12-2 is a known pseudogene. The CDR3 covers 19 residues. This CDR3 reads CASRLAAPGLAGGGYEQYF. The CDR3 coding sequence is TGTGCAAGTCGCTTAGCGGCACCCGGGCTAGCGGGGGGAGGATACGAGCAGTACTTC.

The gene calls are TRBV27 and TRBJ2-2; 15 bases match TRBD2. This CDR3 is 16 amino acids long. CDR1 is MNHEY, CDR2 SMNVEV, per germline (reference sequence). V lost 5 bases, J lost 9 bases, and 7 bases stayed unmatched. The CDR3: CASSPRTSGRARELFF. CDR3 coding DNA: TGTGCCAGCAGTCCGCGGACTAGCGGGAGGGCCCGGGAGCTGTTTTTT.

Worth noting for this clone: Within the sample, other DNA sequences also encode this same CDR3. This chain connects TRBV18 to TRBJ2-1; D is ambiguous. V shed 3 bases and J shed 5 bases, with 8 bases lying between them. The CDR3 consists of 13 residues. CDR1 KGHSH and CDR2 LQKENI come from the germline V gene. CDR3 DNA: TGTGCCAGCTCACCCGCCAGAGACAATGAGCAGTTCTTC. Translation: CASSPARDNEQFF.

The CDR3 reads CASSPSGVSYNEQFF. Here the CDR3 DNA reads TGTGCCAGCTCACCGTCAGGGGTGTCCTACAATGAGCAGTTCTTC. The rearrangement links TRBV18 to TRBJ2-1, with D maybe TRBD1 (6 bases). There are 15 residues in the CDR3. Germline lookup yields CDR1 KGHSH and CDR2 LQKENI. Trimming removed 3 bases at V and 1 base at J, with 10 bases between. Supplemented by reference TRBV18 and TRBJ2-1, the full variable domain reads NAGVMQNPRHLVRRRGQEARLRCSPMKGHSHVYWYRQLPEEGLKFMVYLQKENIIDESGMPKERFSAEFPKEGPSILRIQQVVRGDSAAYFCASSPSGVSYNEQFFGPGTRLTVL.